This TCR beta chain was sequenced during a study of shared clonotypes between healthy human individuals (TCRdb year 2020). The study in broad terms: The cohort comprised a couple of women and a few men aged 18 to 49 years. Different laboratories and diverse techniques were used to prepare libraries and sequence TCR repertoires, to increase sequencing depth and limit assay-specific biases. To estimate repertoire size and how much clonotypes are shared between individuals, the study performed deep sequencing of blood TCR repertoires from a few healthy adults. For each donor, three plates each were used for CD4 naive and CD4 memory, two plates were used for CD8 naive, and one plate was used for CD8 memory. Between about 0.85 and 9.5 billion PBMCs per donor were obtained by leukapheresis. Study-wide conclusions, independent of this receptor: The genetic and exposure-history diversity represented was limited by the small number of donors. Clonotypes shared by all four sorted-subset donors showed higher generation probabilities than non-shared clonotypes. Rarefaction of sorted-subset datasets indicated incomplete sequencing despite the large sequencing depth. Sampling was limited to blood, and TCR repertoires in tissue likely differ from TCR repertoires in blood. Naive subsets generally had larger estimated clonotype richness than memory subsets did. Across a handful of donors, approximately 4.6% of naive CD4, more than 3% of naive CD8, 2.3% of memory CD4, and 0.4% of memory CD8 clonotypes were shared. Pairwise subsampling led to the expectation that sequencing depth would affect the degree of clonotype sharing among donors.

The donors were healthy, HIV-negative adults with no recently reported acute infections or vaccinations. Every donor was a Caucasian adult living in Nashville, Tennessee, USA. Magnetic negative selection was used to enrich CD4+ T cells, after which naive cells were positively selected on CD45RA and the negative fraction became the memory subset. Blood was obtained by leukapheresis, after which PBMCs were separated by Ficoll-Histopaque density gradient centrifugation and cryopreserved in liquid nitrogen vapor phase. Analytical flow cytometry was used to check the purity and quantity of each magnetically sorted T cell population. Genomic DNA was isolated from each sorted fraction and quantified by UV absorbance on a Nanodrop 2000c. In regard to this clone: Its cognate antigen has yet to be identified. There are no base qualities to consult, and no much larger clone falls within one base. At the DNA level, this CDR3 is encoded by other sequences in the same sample as well.

The CDR3 has 14 amino acids, counting the end cysteine and phenylalanine. Just the 42-base CDR3 DNA is kept, in frame starting at base 1. According to the germline V gene, CDR1 reads SGDLS and CDR2 reads YYNGEE. The junction carries 7 bases between V and J, which are trimmed by 3 bases and 0 bases respectively. Using the deep immunoSEQ assay, TCR CDR3 regions were amplified from genomic DNA by multiplex PCR. Extracted genomic DNA from each cell subset was spread evenly across all wells of several immunoSEQ 96-well plates, with each plate serving as a replicate. For sorted subsets, 150 to 200 ng genomic DNA, equal to about 30,000 T cell genomes, was loaded into each replicate PCR. The purified libraries were quantified using a Qubit 3.0 fluorometer, sized with a Bioanalyzer 2100, and then quantified again using the KAPA Library Quantification kit. Every immunoSEQ 96-well plate was sequenced on a dedicated single-read 150-cycle Illumina NextSeq 550 flow cell. For the original study's pipeline: The immunoSEQ output contained only junctional sequences without quality scores, so filtering could not match that applied to full-length reads. To assign V/J genes and CDR3, sequences were annotated using PyIR, a Python wrapper for IgBLAST v1.9, with IMGT germline references. Reads were removed for weak V/J assignments (E-value above 1e-6), missing CDR3, stop codons, out-of-frame junctions, or ambiguous translated residues. V3J clonotypes were defined as sequences sharing an identical inferred V gene, J gene, and CDR3 amino acid sequence. Percentage overlap between repertoires was computed as shared unique clonotypes divided by the size of the smaller repertoire. Richness of each repertoire was evaluated using RTK rarefaction, the Chao1 estimator, and Recon v2.1 estimates of unobserved clonotypes. OLGA was used to compute generation probabilities for all TCRbeta clonotypes that the gDNA method yielded from a few donors. TCRdb provides this immuneACCESS table in a form limited to in-frame rearrangements. Some clones are lacking; in checked studies, under half of them reflect an unresolved V gene, and why the rest are absent is not known. V, J and clone size reflect that table, while D and trimming were determined from the DNA. The sample yields approximately 2.1 million clones; approximately 93% were counted once. Around 0.4% of the sample rests with the top ten.

The specimen was naive CD4+ T cells from PBMCs. Reading the label with the study, this specimen's cell subset or site is: CD45RA+ positively selected. This sequence uses TRBV9 and TRBJ1-3, with the D gene uncertain. This receptor was taken from a man aged 18 to 35 in good health. Some clones in this sample may be carry-over from other donors' samples. CDR3 reads: CASSASTSGNTIYF. The nucleotide sequence reads as follows: TGTGCCAGCAGCGCCTCTACCTCTGGAAACACCATATATTTT.